The 7 T cell receptor beta chains given below trace back to one sample, sequenced in a study of T cells in Graves' hyperthyroidism and ophthalmopathy. RNA transcripts yielded amplified TCR beta CDR3 regions. The HTBI primer set was used in a first-round RT-PCR of the TCR CDR3. Via MiXCR, TCRdb re-called the multiplex PCR reads, giving one row per CDR3 protein. The top ten hold less than 9% of the sample, which has 600,000 to 700,000 distinct CDR3 sequences, 45% seen once. The sample consisted of peripheral blood or thyroid tissue (not recorded which). These receptors were collected from an adult man with Graves' disease, either hyperthyroidism or ophthalmopathy (not recorded which).

The J gene is TRBJ1-5, the V gene TRBV19; TRBD1 matches 8 bases. Germline CDR1 and CDR2: LNHDA and SQIVND (reference sequence). The ends lost 4 bases at V and 3 bases at J; junction bases unmatched: 14. The CDR3 spans 18 residues. CDR3 in amino acids: CASSTRNDRGGPNQPQHF. CDR3 bases: TGTGCCAGTAGTACCAGGAACGACAGGGGAGGACCCAATCAGCCCCAGCATTTT.

The chain carries TRBV20-1 and TRBJ1-4, with TRBD1 matching over 9 bases. The CDR3 is 15 amino acids. Germline V gene lookup returns CDR1 DFQATT and CDR2 SNEGSKA (reference sequence). The trim removed 5 bases at V and 5 bases at J, leaving 9 bases unmatched. The CDR3 spells CSAGALGTGNEKLFF. The CDR3 DNA sequence: TGCAGTGCTGGAGCGCTCGGGACAGGGAATGAAAAACTGTTTTTT.

This clonotype was seen at least ten times. The V call is TRBV20-1, the J call TRBJ2-7; D gene uncertain. The CDR3 runs 11 residues. Germline V lookup: CDR1 DFQATT, CDR2 SNEGSKA (reference sequence). V was pared by 2 bases and J by 3 bases, with 5 bases between. CDR3: CSARSDYEQYF. The CDR3 DNA follows: TGCAGTGCTAGATCCGACTACGAGCAGTACTTC.

Regarding this clonotype: With a much larger clone just one base away, this may be a read error. This chain connects TRBV7-8 to TRBJ2-7; possibly TRBD2 for D (6 bases). The CDR3 contains 14 residues. Germline CDR1 reads SGHVS; CDR2 reads FQNEAQ. The CDR3 spells CASSYEEGTYKQYF. The DNA for the CDR3 is TGTGCCAGCAGCTACGAGGAGGGCACCTACAAGCAGTACTTC.

The DNA for the CDR3 is TGTGCCAGCAGCGCCCTCTGGGGAACTGAAGCTTTCTTT. It encodes CASSALWGTEAFF. The V and J genes are TRBV7-2 and TRBJ1-1; D unresolved. V was clipped by 5 bases and J by 5 bases, with 12 bases between them. Germline V gene lookup returns CDR1 SGHTA and CDR2 FQGNSA. The CDR3 contains 13 residues.

The count of this clonotype is one. This rearrangement joins TRBV7-9 to TRBJ2-7, with 8 nucleotides matching TRBD1. CDR1 and CDR2 (germline): SEHNR, FQNEAQ (reference sequence). V shed 2 bases, J shed 1 base, and the junction held 4 bases outside the gene matches. The CDR3 consists of 15 residues. CDR3 sequence reads: CASSLSGGVSYEQYF. In nucleotides, the CDR3 is TGTGCCAGCAGCTTATCAGGGGGCGTATCCTACGAGCAGTACTTC.

The rearrangement links TRBV7-8 to TRBJ2-2; 16 bases fit TRBD2. Germline trimming cut 5 bases from V and 7 bases from J; bases unmatched to any gene: 10. The CDR3 is made up of 18 amino acids. Germline CDR1 and CDR2: SGHVS and FQNEAQ. CDR3 coding DNA: TGTGCCAGCAGCCATTTTGGGACTAGCGGGGGGGCCGGCGGGGAGCTGTTTTTT. Its protein is CASSHFGTSGGAGGELFF.